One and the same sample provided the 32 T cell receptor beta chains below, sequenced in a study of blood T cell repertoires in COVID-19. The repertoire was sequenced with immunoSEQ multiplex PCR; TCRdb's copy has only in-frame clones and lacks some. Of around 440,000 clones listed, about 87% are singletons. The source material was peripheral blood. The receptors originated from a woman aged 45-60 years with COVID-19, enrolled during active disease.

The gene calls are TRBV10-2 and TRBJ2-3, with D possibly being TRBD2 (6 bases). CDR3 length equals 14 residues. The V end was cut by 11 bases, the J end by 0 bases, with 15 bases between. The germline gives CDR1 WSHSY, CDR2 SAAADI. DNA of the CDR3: TGCGCCTCGGATGGGGGACTGAGCACAGATACGCAGTATTTT. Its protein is CASDGGLSTDTQYF.

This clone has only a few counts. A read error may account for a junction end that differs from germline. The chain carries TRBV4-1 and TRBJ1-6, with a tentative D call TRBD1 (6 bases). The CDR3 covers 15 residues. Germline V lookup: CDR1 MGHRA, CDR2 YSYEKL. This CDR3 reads CASSQVYSGAVSPLF. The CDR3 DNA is TGCGCCAGCAGCCAAGTTTATTCAGGGGCGGTCTCCCCCCTATTT.

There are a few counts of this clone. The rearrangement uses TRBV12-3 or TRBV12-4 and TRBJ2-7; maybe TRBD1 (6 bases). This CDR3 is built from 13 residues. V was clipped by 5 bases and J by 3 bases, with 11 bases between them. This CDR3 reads CASSRDKLYEQYF. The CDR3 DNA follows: TGTGCCAGCAGTCGGGACAAACTCTACGAGCAGTACTTC.

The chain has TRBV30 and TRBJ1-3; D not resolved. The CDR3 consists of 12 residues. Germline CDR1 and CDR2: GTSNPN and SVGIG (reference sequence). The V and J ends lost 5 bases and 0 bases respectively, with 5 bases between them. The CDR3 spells CAWGSSGNTIYF. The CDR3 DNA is TGTGCCTGGGGCTCCTCTGGAAACACCATATATTTT.

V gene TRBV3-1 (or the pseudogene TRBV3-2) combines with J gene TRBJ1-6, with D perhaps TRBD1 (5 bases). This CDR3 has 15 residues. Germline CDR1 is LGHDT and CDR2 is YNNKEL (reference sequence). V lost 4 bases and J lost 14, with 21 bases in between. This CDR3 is CASSLAIGGSFTLHF. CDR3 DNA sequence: TGTGCCAGCAGCCTCGCAATCGGGGGGTCCTTCACCCTCCACTTT.

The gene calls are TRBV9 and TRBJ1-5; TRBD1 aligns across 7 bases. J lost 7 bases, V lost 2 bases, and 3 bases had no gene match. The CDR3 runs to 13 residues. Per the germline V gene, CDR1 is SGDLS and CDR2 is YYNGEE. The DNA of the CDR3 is TGTGCCAGCAGCGTCCAGGGGGAACAGCCCCAGCATTTT. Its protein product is CASSVQGEQPQHF. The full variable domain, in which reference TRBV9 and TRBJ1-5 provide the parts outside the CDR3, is DSGVTQTPKHLITATGQRVTLRCSPRSGDLSVYWYQQSLDQGLQFLIQYYNGEERAKGNILERFSAQQFPDLHSELNLSSLELGDSALYFCASSVQGEQPQHFGDGTRLSIL.

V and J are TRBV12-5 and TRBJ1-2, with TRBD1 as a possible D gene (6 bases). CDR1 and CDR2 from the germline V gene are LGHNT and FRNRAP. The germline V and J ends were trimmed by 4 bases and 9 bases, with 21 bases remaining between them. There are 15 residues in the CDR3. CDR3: CASGSGTGTSNSYTF. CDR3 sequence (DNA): TGTGCTAGTGGTTCCGGGACCGGGACATCCAATAGCTACACCTTC.

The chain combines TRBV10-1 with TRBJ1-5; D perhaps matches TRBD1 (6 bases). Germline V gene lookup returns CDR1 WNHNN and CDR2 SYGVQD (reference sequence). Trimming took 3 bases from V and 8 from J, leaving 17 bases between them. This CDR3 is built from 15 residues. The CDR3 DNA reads TGCGCCAGCAGTGACCCTTTTATCCCAGGGGAGCCCCAGCATTTT. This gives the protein CASSDPFIPGEPQHF.

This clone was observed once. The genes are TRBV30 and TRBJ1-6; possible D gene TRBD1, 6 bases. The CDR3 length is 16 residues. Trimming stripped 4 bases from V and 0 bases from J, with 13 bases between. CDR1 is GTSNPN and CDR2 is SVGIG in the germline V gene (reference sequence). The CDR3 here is CAWTPWGRSYNSPLHF. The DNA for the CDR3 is TGTGCCTGGACCCCCTGGGGGCGCTCCTATAATTCACCCCTCCACTTT. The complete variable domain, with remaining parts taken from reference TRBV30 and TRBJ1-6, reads SQTIHQWPATLVQPVGSPLSLECTVEGTSNPNLYWYRQAAGRGLQLLFYSVGIGQISSEVPQNLSASRPQDRQFILSSKKLLLSDSGFYLCAWTPWGRSYNSPLHFGNGTRLTVT.

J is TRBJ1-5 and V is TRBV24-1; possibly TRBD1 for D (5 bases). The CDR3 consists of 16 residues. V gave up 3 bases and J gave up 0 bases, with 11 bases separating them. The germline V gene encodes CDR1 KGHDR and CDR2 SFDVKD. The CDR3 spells CATSDVTGNSNQPQHF. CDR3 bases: TGTGCCACCAGTGATGTCACAGGAAATAGCAATCAGCCCCAGCATTTT.

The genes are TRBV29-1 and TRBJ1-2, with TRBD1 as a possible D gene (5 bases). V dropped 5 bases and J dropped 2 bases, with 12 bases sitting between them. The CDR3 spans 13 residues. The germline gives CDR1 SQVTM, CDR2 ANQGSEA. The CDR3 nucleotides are TGCAGCGTTACTCGCAGGGCCAACTATGGCTACACCTTC. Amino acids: CSVTRRANYGYTF.

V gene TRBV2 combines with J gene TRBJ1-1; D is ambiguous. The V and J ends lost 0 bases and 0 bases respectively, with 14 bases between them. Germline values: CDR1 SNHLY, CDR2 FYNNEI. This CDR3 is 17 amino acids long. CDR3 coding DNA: TGTGCCAGCAGTGAAGCGCTAATACAGCTTATGAACACTGAAGCTTTCTTT. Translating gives CASSEALIQLMNTEAFF.

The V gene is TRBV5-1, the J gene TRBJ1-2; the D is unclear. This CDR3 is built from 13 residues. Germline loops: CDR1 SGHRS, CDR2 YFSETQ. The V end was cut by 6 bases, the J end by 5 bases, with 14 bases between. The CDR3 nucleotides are TGCGCCAGCAAGGAGCTCGGAGATTATGGCTACACCTTC. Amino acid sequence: CASKELGDYGYTF. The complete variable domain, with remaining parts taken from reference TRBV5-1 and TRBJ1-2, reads KAGVTQTPRYLIKTRGQQVTLSCSPISGHRSVSWYQQTPGQGLQFLFEYFSETQRNKGNFPGRFSGRQFSNSRSEMNVSTLELGDSALYLCASKELGDYGYTFGSGTRLTVV.

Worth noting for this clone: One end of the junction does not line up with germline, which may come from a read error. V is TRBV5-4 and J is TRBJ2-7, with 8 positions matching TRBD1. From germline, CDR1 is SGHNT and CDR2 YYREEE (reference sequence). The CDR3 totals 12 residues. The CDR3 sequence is CASSSRTGTLNF. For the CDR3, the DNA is TGTGCCAGCAGCTCCCGGACAGGGACCTTAAACTTC.

CDR3: CASSFLLGTEAFF. The CDR3 nucleotides are TGTGCCAGCAGCTTTCTACTAGGAACTGAAGCTTTCTTT. The chain joins TRBV7-7 to TRBJ1-1; D call uncertain. The CDR3 spans 13 residues. Germline lookup yields CDR1 SSHAT and CDR2 FNYEAQ (reference sequence). V was shortened by 3 bases and J by 5 bases, with 10 bases between the two germline ends. Drawing the rest from reference TRBV7-7 and TRBJ1-1, the complete variable domain is GAGVSQSPRYKVTKRGQDVTLRCDPISSHATLYWYQQALGQGPEFLTYFNYEAQPDKSGLPSDRFSAERPEGSISTLTIQRTEQRDSAMYRCASSFLLGTEAFFGQGTRLTVV.

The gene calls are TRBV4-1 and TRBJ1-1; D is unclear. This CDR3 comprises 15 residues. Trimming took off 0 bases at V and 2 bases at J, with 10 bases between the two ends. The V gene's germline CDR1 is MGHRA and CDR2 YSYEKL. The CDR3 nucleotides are TGCGCCAGCAGCCAAGAACGATTAGCAAACACTGAAGCTTTCTTT. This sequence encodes CASSQERLANTEAFF.

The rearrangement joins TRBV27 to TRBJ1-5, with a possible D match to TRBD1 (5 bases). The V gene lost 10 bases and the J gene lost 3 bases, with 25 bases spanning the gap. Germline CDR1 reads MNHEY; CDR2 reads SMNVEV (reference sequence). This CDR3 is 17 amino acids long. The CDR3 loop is CATSRRLETAFNQPQHF. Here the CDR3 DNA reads TGTGCCACCAGCCGAAGACTTGAGACAGCCTTCAATCAGCCCCAGCATTTT.

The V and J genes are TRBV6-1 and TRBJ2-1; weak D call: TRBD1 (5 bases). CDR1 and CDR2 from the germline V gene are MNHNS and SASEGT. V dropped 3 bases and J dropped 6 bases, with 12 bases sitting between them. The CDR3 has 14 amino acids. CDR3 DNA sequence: TGTGCCAGCAGTGAGAAGGGGCGATCCAATGAGCAGTTCTTC. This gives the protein CASSEKGRSNEQFF.

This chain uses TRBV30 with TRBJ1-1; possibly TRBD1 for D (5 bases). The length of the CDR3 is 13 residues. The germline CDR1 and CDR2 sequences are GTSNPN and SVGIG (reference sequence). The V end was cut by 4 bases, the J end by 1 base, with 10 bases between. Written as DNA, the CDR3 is TGTGCCTGGACATCAGGGCCGAACACTGAAGCTTTCTTT. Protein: CAWTSGPNTEAFF.

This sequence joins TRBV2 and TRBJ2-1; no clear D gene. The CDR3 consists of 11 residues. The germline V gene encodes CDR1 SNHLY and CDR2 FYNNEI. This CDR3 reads CLSSSYNEQFF. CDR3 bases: TGTTTATCTAGCTCCTACAATGAGCAGTTCTTC.

The CDR3 sequence: CASSFRTAYEQYF. The CDR3 DNA is TGTGCCAGCAGTTTTCGGACAGCCTACGAGCAGTACTTC. V and J are TRBV12-3 or TRBV12-4 and TRBJ2-7, with D possibly matching TRBD1 (6 bases). V was shortened by 3 bases and J by 2 bases, with 8 bases between the two germline ends. The CDR3 extends over 13 amino acids.

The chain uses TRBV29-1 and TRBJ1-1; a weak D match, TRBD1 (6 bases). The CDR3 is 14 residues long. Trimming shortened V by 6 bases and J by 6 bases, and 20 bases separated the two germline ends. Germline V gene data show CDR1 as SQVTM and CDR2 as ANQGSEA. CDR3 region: CSVRGGAYVPEAFF. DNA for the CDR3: TGCAGCGTCCGCGGGGGGGCCTATGTCCCTGAAGCTTTCTTT.

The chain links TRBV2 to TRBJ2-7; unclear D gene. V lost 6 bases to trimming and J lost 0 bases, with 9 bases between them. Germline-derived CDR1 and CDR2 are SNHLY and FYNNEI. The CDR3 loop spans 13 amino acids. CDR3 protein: CASRPDSSYEQYF. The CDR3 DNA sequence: TGTGCCAGCAGACCAGATTCCTCCTACGAGCAGTACTTC.

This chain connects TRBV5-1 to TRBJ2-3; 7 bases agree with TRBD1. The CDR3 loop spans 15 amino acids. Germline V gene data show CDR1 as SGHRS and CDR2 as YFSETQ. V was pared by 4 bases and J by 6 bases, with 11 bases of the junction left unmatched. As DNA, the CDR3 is TGCGCCAGCAGCACCGGACAGGATCGCTGGGATACGCAGTATTTT. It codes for CASSTGQDRWDTQYF.

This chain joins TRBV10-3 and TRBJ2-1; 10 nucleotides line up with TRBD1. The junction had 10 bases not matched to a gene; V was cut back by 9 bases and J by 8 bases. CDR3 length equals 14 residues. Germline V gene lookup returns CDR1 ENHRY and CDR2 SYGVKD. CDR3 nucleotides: TGTGCCATGAGCCGGGACAGGGGTAAGGATGAGCAGTTCTTC. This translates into CAMSRDRGKDEQFF.

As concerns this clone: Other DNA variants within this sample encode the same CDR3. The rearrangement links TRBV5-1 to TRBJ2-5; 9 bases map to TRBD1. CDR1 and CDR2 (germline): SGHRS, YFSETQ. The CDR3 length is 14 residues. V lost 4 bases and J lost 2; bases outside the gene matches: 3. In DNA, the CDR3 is TGCGCCAGCAGCCTAGGGACAGGGCAAGAGACCCAGTACTTC. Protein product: CASSLGTGQETQYF. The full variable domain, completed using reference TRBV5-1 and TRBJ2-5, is KAGVTQTPRYLIKTRGQQVTLSCSPISGHRSVSWYQQTPGQGLQFLFEYFSETQRNKGNFPGRFSGRQFSNSRSEMNVSTLELGDSALYLCASSLGTGQETQYFGPGTRLLVL.

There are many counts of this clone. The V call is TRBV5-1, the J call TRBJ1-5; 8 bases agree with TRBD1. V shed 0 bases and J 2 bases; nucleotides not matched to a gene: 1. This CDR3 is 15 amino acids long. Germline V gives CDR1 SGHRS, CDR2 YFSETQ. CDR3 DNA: TGCGCCAGCAGCTTGGAGGGACAGGGCAATCAGCCCCAGCATTTT. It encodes CASSLEGQGNQPQHF.

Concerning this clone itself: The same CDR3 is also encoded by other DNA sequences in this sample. This chain's CDR3 is CASSLGAEAFF. As DNA, the CDR3 is TGTGCCAGCAGTTTAGGGGCCGAAGCTTTCTTT. The chain couples TRBV12-3 or TRBV12-4 to TRBJ1-1; D unresolved. The V end lost 1 base, the J end lost 8 bases, and 5 bases lay between the germline ends. CDR3 length: 11 residues.

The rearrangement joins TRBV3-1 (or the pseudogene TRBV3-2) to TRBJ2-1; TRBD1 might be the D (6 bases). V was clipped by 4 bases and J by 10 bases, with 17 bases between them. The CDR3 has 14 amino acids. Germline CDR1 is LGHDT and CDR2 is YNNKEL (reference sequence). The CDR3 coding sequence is TGTGCCAGCAGCCTATCCGAAGGGACACTGGAGCAGTTCTTC. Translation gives CASSLSEGTLEQFF.

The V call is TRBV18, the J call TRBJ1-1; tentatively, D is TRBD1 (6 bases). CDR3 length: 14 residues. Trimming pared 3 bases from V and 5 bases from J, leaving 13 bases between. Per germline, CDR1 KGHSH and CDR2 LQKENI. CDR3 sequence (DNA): TGTGCCAGCTCACCTCACGCACAGGGTACTGAAGCTTTCTTT. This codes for CASSPHAQGTEAFF.

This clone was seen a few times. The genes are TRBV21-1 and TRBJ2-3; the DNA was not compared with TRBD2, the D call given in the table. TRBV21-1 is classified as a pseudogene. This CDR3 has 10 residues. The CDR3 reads CAGRGDTQYF. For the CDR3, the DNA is TGTGCCGGCCGGGGGGATACGCAGTATTTT.

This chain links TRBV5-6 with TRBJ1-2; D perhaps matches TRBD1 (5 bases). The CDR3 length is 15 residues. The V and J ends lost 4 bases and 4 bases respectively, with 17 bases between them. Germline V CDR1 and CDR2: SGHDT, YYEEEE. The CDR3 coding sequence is TGTGCCAGCAGCCCCGGCGGCAGGGCTTCCTATGGCTACACCTTC. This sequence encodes CASSPGGRASYGYTF.